This entry describes one T cell receptor beta chain. The target antigen is unknown. Different DNA sequences within this sample yield the same CDR3. The donor cohort consisted entirely of Caucasian adults residing in Nashville, Tennessee. The source of the sample is a study of shared clonotypes between healthy human individuals. Turning to the study itself: CD4 naive and memory got three plates each, CD8 naive two, CD8 memory one. Broader study findings: Against clonotypes common to all four donors, non-shared ones had lower generation probabilities.

Some clones are missing from TCRdb's copy, which holds only in-frame ones; the method was immunoSEQ multiplex PCR. The sample lists more than 900,000 clones; about four fifths were seen once. Germline CDR1 SGHVS, CDR2 FQNEAQ. Trimming took 4 bases from V and 4 from J; bases not matched to a gene: 1. The CDR3 is 13 amino acids. The chain uses TRBV7-8 and TRBJ1-5; 7 bases are a match to TRBD1. The receptor was derived from a man younger than 30 in good health. Some clones in this sample may be carry-over from other donors' samples. The sample consisted of memory CD4+ T cells from PBMCs. Subset indicated: CD45RA-negative fraction. CDR3 bases: TGTGCCAGCAGCTCGGACAGGAATCAGCCCCAGCATTTT. Amino acids: CASSSDRNQPQHF.